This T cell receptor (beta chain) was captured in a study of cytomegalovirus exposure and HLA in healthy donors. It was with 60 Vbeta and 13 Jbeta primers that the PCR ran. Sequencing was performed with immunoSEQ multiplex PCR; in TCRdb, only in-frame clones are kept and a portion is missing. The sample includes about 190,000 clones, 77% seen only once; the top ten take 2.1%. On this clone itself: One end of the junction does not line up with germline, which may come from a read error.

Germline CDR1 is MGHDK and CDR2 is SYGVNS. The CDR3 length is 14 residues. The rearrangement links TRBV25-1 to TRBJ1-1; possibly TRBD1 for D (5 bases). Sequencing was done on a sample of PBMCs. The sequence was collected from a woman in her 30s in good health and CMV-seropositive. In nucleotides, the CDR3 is TGCGACCTTCCTCGGGGGGGAGAAGACACTGAAGCTTTCTTT. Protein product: CDLPRGGEDTEAFF.